The rows below give T cell receptor beta chains drawn from one sample of a study of blood T cell repertoires in COVID-19. Assay: immunoSEQ multiplex PCR; the TCRdb copy retains only in-frame clones and omits some. The data contain hundreds of thousands of clones, around 86% of them seen just once; the ten biggest clones take up about 1.2%. Sequencing was carried out using peripheral blood. Source of these receptors: a man between 65 and 85 years old with acute or convalescent COVID-19. CDR3s include the opening cysteine and the closing phenylalanine or tryptophan. The order of the fields is J gene, D gene, V gene, clone size, CDR3 DNA, CDR3 protein. A D gene is named only where the DNA matches it firmly. Only part of the rows carry a size: once, few, many, or a class if the clone is expanded.

J: TRBJ2-2
D: -
V: TRBV7-2
size: few
DNA: TGTGCCAGCAGCTTAGGCGGGGTCTCAGGGGAGCTGTTTTTT
CDR3: CASSLGGVSGELFF

J: TRBJ1-1
D: -
V: TRBV29-1
size: -
DNA: TGCAGCGTTGATGCGGGAACGAACACTGAAGCTTTCTTT
CDR3: CSVDAGTNTEAFF

J: TRBJ1-2
D: -
V: TRBV28
size: -
DNA: TGTGCCAGCAGTTTAGGGTCAGGAGCGGACTATGGCTACACCTTC
CDR3: CASSLGSGADYGYTF

J: TRBJ1-3
D: -
V: TRBV6-1
size: -
DNA: TGTGCCAGCAGTGACAGGGCGACGGGAAACACCATATATTTT
CDR3: CASSDRATGNTIYF

J: TRBJ1-5
D: -
V: TRBV3-1/TRBV3-2
size: -
DNA: TGTGCCAGCAGCCGAATAGGTGCGGAACAGCCCCAGCATTTT
CDR3: CASSRIGAEQPQHF

J: TRBJ1-4
D: -
V: TRBV4-2
size: -
DNA: TGTGCCAGCAGCCCATCGGCGGGTGCAACTAATGAAAAACTGTTTTTT
CDR3: CASSPSAGATNEKLFF

J: TRBJ1-4
D: -
V: TRBV28
size: -
DNA: TGTGCCAGCAGTAAAAACTGGGAAAAACTGTTTTTT
CDR3: CASSKNWEKLFF

J: TRBJ2-2
D: TRBD2
V: TRBV5-1
size: -
DNA: TGCGCCAGCAGCTTGGAGGGCGGGAGGGCCTCCGGGGAGCTGTTTTTT
CDR3: CASSLEGGRASGELFF

J: TRBJ1-1
D: TRBD1
V: TRBV18
size: -
DNA: TGTGCCAGCTCATCTGACAGGGCTTCGGTGAACACTGAAGCTTTCTTT
CDR3: CASSSDRASVNTEAFF

J: TRBJ1-2
D: -
V: TRBV4-2
size: -
DNA: TGTGCCAGCAGCCAAGAGGGGGCCAGCCGGAACTATGGCTACACCTTC
CDR3: CASSQEGASRNYGYTF

J: TRBJ2-5
D: -
V: TRBV3-1/TRBV3-2
size: -
DNA: TGTGCCAGCAGTCCTACAGGGTATTCAGGGACCCAGTACTTC
CDR3: CASSPTGYSGTQYF

J: TRBJ2-5
D: TRBD1
V: TRBV5-1
size: -
DNA: TGCGCCAGCAGTGGGAGGGGACAGGGGTCGGGAGAGACCCAGTACTTC
CDR3: CASSGRGQGSGETQYF

J: TRBJ1-1
D: -
V: TRBV5-1
size: few
DNA: TGCGCCAGCAGCTTAGGGGGTCGAGAGAGAAACCCGGCTTTCTTT
CDR3: CASSLGGRERNPAFF

J: TRBJ1-5
D: TRBD1
V: TRBV18
size: -
DNA: TGTGCCAGCTCGTTAACAGGGGACGGTCAGCCCCAGCATTTT
CDR3: CASSLTGDGQPQHF

J: TRBJ1-2
D: TRBD1
V: TRBV9
size: -
DNA: TGTGCCAGCACCCTAGACAGGGGGGACTATGGCTACACCTTC
CDR3: CASTLDRGDYGYTF

J: TRBJ1-4
D: -
V: TRBV6-2/TRBV6-3
size: -
DNA: TGTGCCAGCAGTCCCGGGGGGTTTGATGAAAAACTGTTTTTT
CDR3: CASSPGGFDEKLFF

J: TRBJ1-1
D: -
V: TRBV20-1
size: -
DNA: TGCAGTGCCGCGGTTGGTGAAGCTTTCTTT
CDR3: CSAAVGEAFF

J: TRBJ2-2
D: -
V: TRBV28
size: -
DNA: TGTGCCAGCAGTCTCCTGGGAAAGGGGGGGTCCGGCGGGGAGCTGTTTTTT
CDR3: CASSLLGKGGSGGELFF

J: TRBJ2-3
D: -
V: TRBV7-2
size: -
DNA: TGTGCCAGCAGCTCGGGCAGGGGTTCGGGCACAGATACGCAGTATTTT
CDR3: CASSSGRGSGTDTQYF

J: TRBJ2-7
D: TRBD1
V: TRBV5-5
size: few
DNA: TGTGCCAGCAGCTGGGGACAGGGAAACTACGAGCAGTACTTC
CDR3: CASSWGQGNYEQYF

J: TRBJ2-7
D: TRBD2
V: TRBV10-1
size: -
DNA: TGCGCCAGCAGTGACTATAGCGGGACTATCTACGAGCAGTACTTC
CDR3: CASSDYSGTIYEQYF

J: TRBJ2-7
D: -
V: TRBV18
size: -
DNA: TGTGCCAGCTCGCCAGGGACTTGGGAGCAGTACTTC
CDR3: CASSPGTWEQYF

J: TRBJ2-7
D: TRBD1
V: TRBV4-1
size: -
DNA: TGCGCCAGCAGCCAGCAGGGGGCAAGGTCCTACGAGCAGTACTTC
CDR3: CASSQQGARSYEQYF

J: TRBJ2-6
D: TRBD1
V: TRBV27
size: -
DNA: TGTGCCAGCAGTCCCCCCTGGACAGGAGATACTGGGGCCAACGTCCTGACTTTC
CDR3: CASSPPWTGDTGANVLTF

J: TRBJ1-3
D: -
V: TRBV6-5
size: -
DNA: TGTGCCAGCGCCTACCAGGGCAACTCTGGAAACACCATATATTTT
CDR3: CASAYQGNSGNTIYF

J: TRBJ2-1
D: TRBD2
V: TRBV5-1
size: once
DNA: TGCGCCAGCAGCCCGGGACTAGCGGGAGGCCCCTACAATGAGCAGTTCTTC
CDR3: CASSPGLAGGPYNEQFF

J: TRBJ2-7
D: -
V: TRBV5-1
size: -
DNA: TGCGCCAGCAGACTGACAGAATATTCCTACGAGCAGTACTTC
CDR3: CASRLTEYSYEQYF

J: TRBJ2-5
D: TRBD1
V: TRBV4-1
size: -
DNA: TGCGCCAGCAGCCGACAGGGGATGGAGACCCAGTACTTC
CDR3: CASSRQGMETQYF

J: TRBJ1-2
D: -
V: TRBV28
size: once
DNA: TGTGCCAGCAGTTTATGGCGGGGGCAATCGAACTATGGCTACACCTTC
CDR3: CASSLWRGQSNYGYTF

J: TRBJ1-6
D: -
V: TRBV3-1/TRBV3-2
size: -
DNA: TGTGCCAGCAGCCAAGACGTGGGATGGGGCAATTCACCCCTCCACTTT
CDR3: CASSQDVGWGNSPLHF

J: TRBJ1-2
D: TRBD1
V: TRBV7-2
size: -
DNA: TGTGCCAGCAGCCCCCAAGACAGGGCCTCAGAGGGCTACACCTTC
CDR3: CASSPQDRASEGYTF

J: TRBJ1-3
D: TRBD1
V: TRBV7-8
size: -
DNA: TGTGCCAGCAGCCAATACAGGGACAGGACAATACACTCTGGAAACACCATATATTTT
CDR3: CASSQYRDRTIHSGNTIYF

J: TRBJ2-2
D: -
V: TRBV14
size: -
DNA: TGTGCCAGCAGCCCGAGAATGGCCGGGGAGCTGTTTTTT
CDR3: CASSPRMAGELFF

J: TRBJ2-5
D: -
V: TRBV5-1
size: -
DNA: TGCGCCAGCAGCTTGGCGGGGGGCGGGGAGACCCAGTACTTC
CDR3: CASSLAGGGETQYF

J: TRBJ2-1
D: -
V: TRBV28
size: -
DNA: TGTGCCAGCAGTTCTCTACAGTTAGCCTACAATGAGCAGTTCTTC
CDR3: CASSSLQLAYNEQFF

J: TRBJ2-3
D: TRBD2
V: TRBV19
size: -
DNA: TGTGCCAGTAGCCAGGGGACTAGCGGGAGAACAGATACGCAGTATTTT
CDR3: CASSQGTSGRTDTQYF

J: TRBJ2-5
D: TRBD2
V: TRBV5-6
size: -
DNA: TGTGCCAGCAGCTTGACTAGCGGGTCGGGGGAGACCCAGTACTTC
CDR3: CASSLTSGSGETQYF

J: TRBJ1-6
D: -
V: TRBV10-2
size: once
DNA: TGCGCCAGCAGTGAGAATGGGAGAAATTCACCCCTCCACTTT
CDR3: CASSENGRNSPLHF

J: TRBJ1-2
D: -
V: TRBV5-6
size: few
DNA: TGTGCCAGCAGCTTGGGGACTACAGGTTATGGCTACACCTTC
CDR3: CASSLGTTGYGYTF

J: TRBJ2-1
D: TRBD1
V: TRBV2
size: -
DNA: TGTGCCAGCAGTGTCGTTAGGGGACAGAACACTGAGCAGTTCTTC
CDR3: CASSVVRGQNTEQFF

J: TRBJ1-6
D: -
V: TRBV4-2
size: -
DNA: TGTGCCAGCAGCCAAGGGACAGCCGATAGCGATTCACCCCTCCACTTT
CDR3: CASSQGTADSDSPLHF

J: TRBJ2-7
D: -
V: TRBV6-2/TRBV6-3
size: -
DNA: TGTGCCAGCAGTCTCCCTGGTAGCGGTCCCGAGGGCGAGCAGTACTTC
CDR3: CASSLPGSGPEGEQYF